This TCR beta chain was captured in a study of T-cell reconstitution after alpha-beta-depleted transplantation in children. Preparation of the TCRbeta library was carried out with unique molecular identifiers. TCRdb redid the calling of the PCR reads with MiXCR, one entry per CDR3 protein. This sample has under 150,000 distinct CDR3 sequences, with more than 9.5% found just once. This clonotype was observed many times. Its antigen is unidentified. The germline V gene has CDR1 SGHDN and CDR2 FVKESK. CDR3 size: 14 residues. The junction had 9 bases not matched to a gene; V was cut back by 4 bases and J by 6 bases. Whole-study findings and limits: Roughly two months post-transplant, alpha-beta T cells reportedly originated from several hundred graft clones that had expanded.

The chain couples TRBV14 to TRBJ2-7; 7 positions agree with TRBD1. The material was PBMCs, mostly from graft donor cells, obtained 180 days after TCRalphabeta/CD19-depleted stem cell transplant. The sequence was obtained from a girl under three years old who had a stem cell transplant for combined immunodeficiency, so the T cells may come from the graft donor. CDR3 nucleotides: TGTGCCAGCAGCCGGAACAGGGGTCTCAGCGAGCAGTACTTC. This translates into CASSRNRGLSEQYF.